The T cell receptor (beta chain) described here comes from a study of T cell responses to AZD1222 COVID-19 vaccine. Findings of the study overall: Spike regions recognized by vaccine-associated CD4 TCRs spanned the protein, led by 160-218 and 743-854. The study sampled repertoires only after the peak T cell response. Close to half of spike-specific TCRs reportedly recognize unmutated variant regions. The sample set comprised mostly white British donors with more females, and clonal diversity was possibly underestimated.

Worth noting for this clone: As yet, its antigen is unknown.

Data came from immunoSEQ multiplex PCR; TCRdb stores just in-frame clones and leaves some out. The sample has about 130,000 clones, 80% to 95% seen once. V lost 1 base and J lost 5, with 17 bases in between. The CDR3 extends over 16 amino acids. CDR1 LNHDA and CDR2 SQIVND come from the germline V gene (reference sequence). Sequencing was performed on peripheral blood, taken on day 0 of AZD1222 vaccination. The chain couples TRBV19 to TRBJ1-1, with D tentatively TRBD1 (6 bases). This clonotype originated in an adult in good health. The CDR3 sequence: CASSIVGQPGGTEAFF. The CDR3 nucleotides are TGTGCCAGTAGTATAGTCGGACAGCCCGGGGGGACTGAAGCTTTCTTT.